These 20 T cell receptor beta chains were all obtained from the same sample, sequenced in a study of T-cell reconstitution after alpha-beta-depleted transplantation in children. TCRbeta library construction was performed incorporating unique molecular identifiers. TCRdb re-derived calls from the PCR reads in MiXCR, one entry per CDR3 protein. The data hold 640,000 or so distinct CDR3 sequences, with roughly 15% observed a single time. The sample was PBMCs from the stem cell graft donor, taken from the stem cell graft. The origin of the receptors is a human donor who donated a stem cell graft to a child with acute myeloid leukemia.

A few counts support this clonotype. The CDR3 spells CASSYWGGLGQPQHF. The CDR3 DNA reads as TGTGCCAGCAGCTATTGGGGGGGGCTTGGGCAGCCCCAGCATTTT. The chain links TRBV7-2 to TRBJ1-5; D perhaps matches TRBD1 (6 bases). Germline-derived CDR1 and CDR2 are SGHTA and FQGNSA. The CDR3 covers 15 residues. Deletions cut 4 bases from V and 7 bases from J, with 17 bases between.

J is TRBJ1-4 and V is TRBV20-1; D remains unclear. The ends were cut back, 0 bases at V and 10 bases at J, with 12 bases in the middle. This CDR3 comprises 13 residues. Germline assignment: CDR1 DFQATT and CDR2 SNEGSKA (reference sequence). The CDR3 sequence is CSARDTQDGKLFF. CDR3 sequence (DNA): TGCAGTGCTAGAGATACCCAGGACGGAAAACTGTTTTTT.

Ten or more counts support this clonotype. This rearrangement joins TRBV13 to TRBJ2-7; the match to TRBD2 covers 9 bases. Germline V CDR1 and CDR2: PRHDT, FYEKMQ (reference sequence). Germline trimming cut 3 bases from V and 6 bases from J; bases unmatched to any gene: 6. The CDR3 is 14 residues long. DNA of the CDR3: TGTGCCAGCAGCTTCCCTCTAGCGGGGACCGAGCAGTACTTC. This codes for CASSFPLAGTEQYF.

This chain uses TRBV7-8 with TRBJ2-4, with 7 positions matching TRBD2. The CDR3 contains 18 residues. The germline V gene encodes CDR1 SGHVS and CDR2 FQNEAQ. V lost 4 bases, J lost 3 bases, and 15 bases stayed unmatched. The DNA of the CDR3 is TGTGCCAGCAGCTCTACGTCGGGGAGGGTAAATAACAAAAACATTCAGTACTTC. Protein product: CASSSTSGRVNNKNIQYF.

Only a few counts were recorded for this clonotype. The gene calls are TRBV5-1 and TRBJ2-3, with TRBD1 matching 7 bases. The CDR3 runs 15 residues. Germline V gene sequence: CDR1 SGHRS, CDR2 YFSETQ. Unmatched junction bases numbered 6, after V lost 3 bases and J lost 2 bases. The CDR3 is CASSSVDRNTDTQYF. CDR3 sequence (DNA): TGCGCCAGCAGCTCAGTGGACAGGAACACAGATACGCAGTATTTT.

This clonotype was seen many times. The chain couples TRBV20-1 to TRBJ1-2; maybe TRBD1 (6 bases). V was clipped by 6 bases and J by 4 bases, with 12 bases between them. Germline V gene sequence: CDR1 DFQATT, CDR2 SNEGSKA (reference sequence). The CDR3 covers 12 residues. Written as DNA, the CDR3 is TGCAGTGCCCCGGACAGACTCTATGGCTACACCTTC. This sequence encodes CSAPDRLYGYTF.

This clonotype was counted only a few times. This chain connects TRBV9 to TRBJ2-7; D gene uncertain. From germline, CDR1 is SGDLS and CDR2 YYNGEE. The CDR3 length is 13 residues. V was cut by 0 bases and J by 3 bases, with 7 bases left in between. In nucleotides, the CDR3 is TGTGCCAGCAGCGTAGGAATCGACTACGAGCAGTACTTC. Encoded protein: CASSVGIDYEQYF.

This clonotype appeared a few times. The genes are TRBV5-6 and TRBJ2-7, with TRBD1 identical over 7 bases. Germline CDR1 and CDR2: SGHDT and YYEEEE. After removal of 6 bases from V and 5 bases from J, the junction contained 5 bases not matched to a gene. This CDR3 is 12 amino acids long. This CDR3 reads CASTGTGDEQYF. CDR3 bases: TGTGCCAGCACTGGAACAGGGGACGAGCAGTACTTC.

V gene TRBV7-2 combines with J gene TRBJ1-5; no definite D call. This CDR3 region has 13 residues. The V gene lost 5 bases and the J gene lost 7 bases, with 12 bases spanning the gap. Germline lookup yields CDR1 SGHTA and CDR2 FQGNSA. The CDR3 is CASSIGVEQPQHF. DNA for the CDR3: TGTGCCAGCAGCATCGGGGTCGAGCAGCCCCAGCATTTT.

This clonotype has at least ten counts. This chain connects TRBV10-3 to TRBJ1-5; 8 bases match TRBD1. V lost 10 bases to trimming and J lost 1 base; unmatched junction nucleotides: 6. Germline assignment: CDR1 ENHRY and CDR2 SYGVKD. This CDR3 spans 14 amino acids. CDR3: CATTGQESNQPQHF. CDR3 in DNA: TGTGCCACCACGGGACAGGAGAGCAATCAGCCCCAGCATTTT.

This chain connects TRBV7-2 to TRBJ2-7, with 7 bases fitting TRBD1. CDR3 length: 17 amino acids. V dropped 0 bases and J dropped 3; count of bases not matched to a gene: 11. CDR1 and CDR2 (germline): SGHTA, FQGNSA. This chain's CDR3 is CASSLALSRGQVYEQYF. CDR3 sequence (DNA): TGTGCCAGCAGCTTAGCGCTGAGTAGAGGACAGGTCTACGAGCAGTACTTC.

Ten or more counts support this clonotype. A junction boundary mismatches the germline segment, possibly from a read error. The rearrangement links TRBV5-1 to TRBJ1-1, with 8 nucleotides matching TRBD1. The CDR3 spans 15 residues. Germline loops: CDR1 SGHRS, CDR2 YFSETQ. CDR3 loop: CASSLGGTGNTEAFF. The CDR3 DNA is TGTGCCAGCAGTTTAGGGGGGACAGGTAACACTGAAGCTTTCTTT.

This clonotype was seen at least ten times. The CDR3 region is CASSLVGAANSPLHF. CDR3 coding DNA: TGTGCCAGCAGCTTAGTGGGGGCCGCGAATTCACCCCTCCACTTT. This chain joins TRBV7-8 and TRBJ1-6, with D perhaps matching TRBD1 (6 bases). This CDR3 contains 15 residues. CDR1 and CDR2 from the germline V gene are SGHVS and FQNEAQ. V dropped 1 base and J dropped 7 bases, with 11 bases sitting between them.

This clonotype was detected ten times or more. The rearrangement links TRBV29-1 to TRBJ1-2; possible D gene TRBD1, 6 bases. Per the germline V gene, CDR1 is SQVTM and CDR2 is ANQGSEA. This CDR3 has 15 amino acids. The V and J ends lost 4 bases and 5 bases respectively, with 20 bases between them. The chain's CDR3 is CSVGQTGSVGYGYTF. CDR3 nucleotides: TGCAGCGTTGGTCAAACAGGGAGTGTTGGATATGGCTACACCTTC.

This chain connects TRBV10-3 to TRBJ1-1; 8 bases map to TRBD1. Trimming at V came to 4 bases and at J to 1 base, leaving 5 bases not matched to a gene. CDR3 size: 15 residues. Germline CDR1 is ENHRY and CDR2 is SYGVKD. As DNA, the CDR3 is TGTGCCATCAGTGCGCAAGGGACAGGGAACACTGAAGCTTTCTTT. This sequence encodes CAISAQGTGNTEAFF.

The genes are TRBV19 and TRBJ2-1; possible D gene TRBD2, 6 bases. V was trimmed by 2 bases and J by 0 bases, leaving 8 bases between them. Germline values: CDR1 LNHDA, CDR2 SQIVND (reference sequence). This CDR3 has 15 amino acids. The CDR3 DNA follows: TGTGCCAGTAGTATAATACTAGCCTCCTACAATGAGCAGTTCTTC. It yields the protein CASSIILASYNEQFF.

This clonotype was picked up a small number of times. The rearrangement links TRBV20-1 to TRBJ1-5, with D tentatively TRBD1 (5 bases). This CDR3 contains 16 residues. The ends were cut back, 1 base at V and 6 bases at J, with 19 bases in the middle. Germline V lookup: CDR1 DFQATT, CDR2 SNEGSKA (reference sequence). The CDR3 bases are TGCAGTGCTAGAGCCGAGGTCGGGGGGTCAGGTCAGCCCCAGCATTTT. Protein: CSARAEVGGSGQPQHF.

This clonotype has at least ten counts. This chain joins TRBV28 and TRBJ1-2; no reliable D call. Germline CDR1 and CDR2: MDHEN and SYDVKM. The ends were cut back, 2 bases at V and 5 bases at J, with 9 bases in the middle. The CDR3 consists of 13 residues. This CDR3 reads CASSLRAGYGYTF. The DNA for the CDR3 is TGTGCCAGCAGTTTACGGGCCGGTTATGGCTACACCTTC.

The V and J genes are TRBV6-2 or TRBV6-3 and TRBJ1-2, with 9 bases identical to TRBD1. Germline V gene sequence: CDR1 MNHEY, CDR2 SVGEGT. CDR3 size: 15 residues. Trimming removed 1 base from V and 4 bases from J; junction bases left unmatched: 4. The CDR3 nucleotides are TGTGCCAGCAGTTACTGGGGACAGGGACTCTATGGCTACACCTTC. It translates to CASSYWGQGLYGYTF.

This clonotype was recorded many times. The gene calls are TRBV30 and TRBJ2-7; D ambiguous. From germline, CDR1 is GTSNPN and CDR2 SVGIG (reference sequence). The CDR3 contains 16 residues. The germline V and J ends were trimmed by 1 base and 5 bases, with 21 bases remaining between them. The CDR3 DNA reads TGTGCCTGGAGTGGAGGCAGGATGACGATTGGTGACGAGCAGTACTTC. This translates into CAWSGGRMTIGDEQYF.